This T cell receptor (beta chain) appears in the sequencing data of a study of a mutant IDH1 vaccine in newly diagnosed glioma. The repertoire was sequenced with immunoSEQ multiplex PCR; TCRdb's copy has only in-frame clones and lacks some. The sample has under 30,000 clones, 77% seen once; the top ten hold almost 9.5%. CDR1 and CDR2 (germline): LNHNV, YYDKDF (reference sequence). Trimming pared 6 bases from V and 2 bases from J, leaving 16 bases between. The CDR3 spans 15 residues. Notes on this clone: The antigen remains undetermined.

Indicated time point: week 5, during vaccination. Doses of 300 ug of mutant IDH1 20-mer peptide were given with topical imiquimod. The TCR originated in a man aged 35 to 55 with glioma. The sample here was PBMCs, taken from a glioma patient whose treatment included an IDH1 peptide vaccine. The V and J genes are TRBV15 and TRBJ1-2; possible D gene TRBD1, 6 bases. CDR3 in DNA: TGTGCCACCAGACAAGGGATTACAGGGAACTATGGCTACACCTTC. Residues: CATRQGITGNYGYTF.